This passage covers 27 T cell receptor delta chains from one sample sequenced in a study of gammadelta T cells in human blood. TCRdb re-analyzed the RT-PCR reads via CATT. This sample has about 300 delta-chain clones, with around 74% found just once. Input material: Vgamma9Vdelta2 gamma-delta T cells from adult blood. Receptor source: a human donor.

A word on this clone: This likely traces to a read error, being one base from a far larger clone. The rearrangement uses TRDV2 and TRDJ1; D not certain. Between the trimmed V and J ends, which lost 3 bases and 0 bases, there was a span of 16 bases. The CDR3 contains 16 residues. Germline lookup yields CDR1 GEAIGNYY and CDR2 EKD. The CDR3 is CACDAVGRTDTDKLIF. The CDR3 DNA reads as TGTGCCTGTGACGCCGTTGGAAGAACCGACACCGATAAACTCATCTTT.

A word on this clone: A far larger clone is only one base removed, so a read error is likely. The J gene is TRDJ1, the V gene TRDV2; 8 bases line up with TRDD3. V lost 0 bases, J lost 3 bases, and 11 bases stayed unmatched. This CDR3 region has 17 residues. Germline lookup yields CDR1 GEAIGNYY and CDR2 EKD. CDR3 sequence (DNA): TGTGCCTGTGACACCGTCGATTGGGGGATGCGCTCCGATAAACTCATCTTT. It codes for CACDTVDWGMRSDKLIF.

Note on this clone: It is likely a read error: a sequence one base away is far more abundant. This specimen includes other DNA sequences encoding the same CDR3. V usage is TRDV2 and J usage is TRDJ1; TRDD3 matches 10 bases. Germline V CDR1 and CDR2: GEAIGNYY, EKD. The CDR3 length is 21 residues. J gave up 2 bases and V 7 bases, and 27 bases lay outside the gene matches. The CDR3 coding sequence is TGTGCCTGCGAGCACCTCAAACCCGGTTCCCGGGGGATACGTGAAACCGATAAACTCATCTTT. Translated: CACEHLKPGSRGIRETDKLIF.

About this clone: A far larger clone is one nucleotide away, so this likely arose from a read error. The sample contains more than one DNA sequence encoding this CDR3. This sequence joins TRDV2 and TRDJ1; D is uncertain. Germline CDR1 GEAIGNYY, CDR2 EKD. This CDR3 has 16 amino acids. For the CDR3, the DNA is TGTGCCTGTGACACAGTATCCGGATTGTACACCGATAAGCTCATCTTT. This sequence encodes CACDTVSGLYTDKLIF.

Concerning this clone itself: This is likely an artifact of a read error, given a far larger clone one base away. This sequence joins TRDV2 and TRDJ1; D is possibly TRDD3 (6 bases). Trimming removed 0 bases from V and 3 bases from J, with 19 bases in between. Germline V gives CDR1 GEAIGNYY, CDR2 EKD. There are 17 residues in the CDR3. The CDR3 loop is CACDTVDWGVRSDKLIF. In DNA form, the CDR3 reads TGTGCCTGTGACACCGTCGATTGGGGGGTACGCTCCGATAAACTCATCTTT.

As for this clone: The likely explanation is a read error, given a far larger clone one base away. The V gene is TRDV2, the J gene TRDJ1; TRDD3 matches 9 bases. Germline V lookup: CDR1 GEAIGNYY, CDR2 EKD. This CDR3 contains 18 residues. The DNA of the CDR3 is TGTGCCAGTGACACCGTCTGGGGGATGGGTTTAGACACCGATAAACTCATCTTT. Protein: CASDTVWGMGLDTDKLIF.

As regards this clone: It is likely a read error: a sequence one base away is far more abundant. The same CDR3 also results from other DNA sequences found in this sample. The chain couples TRDV2 to TRDJ1; 13 bases match TRDD3. The CDR3 is made up of 15 amino acids. Per germline, CDR1 GEAIGNYY and CDR2 EKD. CDR3 DNA: TGTGCCTGTGTACTGGGGGATACGTACACCGATAAACTCATCTTC. Translated: CACVLGDTYTDKLIF.

Remarks on this clone: TCRdb's listed protein matches a much larger clone and diverges from this DNA's translation at residue 4, likely through a read error; the protein shown comes from the DNA. The gene calls are TRDV2 and TRDJ1; D remains ambiguous. Deletions cut 5 bases from V and 0 bases from J, with 18 bases between. Germline V gene data show CDR1 as GEAIGNYY and CDR2 as EKD. This CDR3 contains 16 residues. DNA for the CDR3: TGTGCCTGTGGCACAGTATCCGGATTGTACACCGATAAACTCATCTTT. Protein: CACGTVSGLYTDKLIF.

Notes on this clone: Since a far larger clone is one base different, this is likely a read error. Other DNA sequences from this sample encode an identical CDR3 as well. This chain connects TRDV2 to TRDJ1; 12 bases are shared with TRDD3. CDR1 and CDR2 from the germline V gene are GEAIGNYY and EKD. CDR3 length: 16 residues. The CDR3 region has the DNA TGTGCTTGTGATCCCCTACTGGGGGATACCACCGATAAACTCATCTTT. Translated: CACDPLLGDTTDKLIF.

A remark on this clone: Given a far larger clone just one base away, this is likely a sequencing read error. The chain uses TRDV2 and TRDJ1; 11 nucleotides agree with TRDD3. The CDR3 length is 18 residues. In germline, CDR1 is GEAIGNYY, CDR2 EKD. The CDR3 here is CAFDTLLGDNQYTDKLIF. The CDR3 bases are TGTGCCTTTGACACCCTACTGGGGGATAATCAGTACACCGATAAACTCATCTTT.

Comment on this clone: This sequence is one base from a far larger clone and is likely a read error. Other DNA sequences in the sample encode the same CDR3. The chain links TRDV2 to TRDJ1; 13 bases map to TRDD3. The CDR3 contains 18 residues. The germline V gene encodes CDR1 GEAIGNYY and CDR2 EKD. The CDR3 nucleotides read TGTGCCTGCGACACCGTAACGCGTACTGGGGGATACGTCGGTAAACTCATCTTT. It specifies CACDTVTRTGGYVGKLIF.

The chain combines TRDV2 with TRDJ1; 13 nucleotides agree with TRDD3. Losses at the gene ends were 3 bases for V and 7 bases for J; bases not matched to a gene: 10. The CDR3 runs to 16 residues. Germline CDR1 and CDR2: GEAIGNYY and EKD. The CDR3: CACDPATGGYVGKLIF. CDR3 sequence (DNA): TGTGCCTGTGACCCTGCTACTGGGGGATACGTCGGTAAACTCATCTTT.

Worth noting for this clone: A far more abundant clone sits one base away, making this likely a read error. The chain links TRDV2 to TRDJ1; 13 bases are a match to TRDD3. Germline lookup yields CDR1 GEAIGNYY and CDR2 EKD. There are 15 residues in the CDR3. The CDR3 region has the DNA TGTGCCTGTGTACTGGGGGATACGTACACCAATAAACTCATCTTT. Translated: CACVLGDTYTNKLIF.

Of note for this clone: Given a far larger clone just one base away, this is likely a sequencing read error. This CDR3 is also generated by other DNA sequences in the sample. The chain carries TRDV2 and TRDJ1, with 11 bases that match TRDD3. Trimming cost V 3 bases and J 5 bases; bases outside gene matches: 19. This CDR3 spans 19 amino acids. CDR1 and CDR2 (germline): GEAIGNYY, EKD. CDR3 in DNA: TGTGCCTGTGACCCTCGGGCGTTACTGGGGGATAATCCCACAGATAAACTCATCTTT. It yields the protein CACDPRALLGDNPTDKLIF.

Remarks on this clone: Only one base separates this from a far larger clonotype, so it likely reflects a read error. The rearrangement links TRDV2 to TRDJ1, with 9 bases aligning to TRDD3. The V and J ends lost 0 bases and 4 bases, in that order; junction bases with no gene match: 14. This CDR3 has 18 residues. Germline CDR1 and CDR2: GEAIGNYY and EKD. CDR3 nucleotides: TGTGCCTGTGACACCGTCTGGGGGATGGGTTTAGACATCGATAAACTCATCTTT. Its protein product is CACDTVWGMGLDIDKLIF.

Points on this clone: A far larger clone is a single base away, which makes a read error likely. The gene calls are TRDV2 and TRDJ1; 9 bases match TRDD3. The J segment lost 0 bases and the V segment lost 0 bases, leaving 7 bases of the junction unmatched. Germline values: CDR1 GEAIGNYY, CDR2 EKD. The CDR3 totals 17 residues. CDR3 coding DNA: TGTGCCTGTGACACCGTGGTGGGGGATAGAGACACCGATAAACTCATCTTT. Translated, it gives CACDTVVGDRDTDKLIF.

The sample holds a few counts of this clone. It is likely a read error: a sequence one base away is far more abundant. The chain combines TRDV2 with TRDJ2, with TRDD3 matching over 11 bases. CDR1 is GEAIGNYY and CDR2 is EKD in the germline V gene. The CDR3 extends over 19 amino acids. The CDR3 loop is CACVTVGGGYGTLTAQLFF. The CDR3 bases are TGTGCCTGTGTCACCGTGGGTGGGGGATACGGGACTTTGACAGCACAACTCTTCTTT.

The table lists this clone with a count of one. A far larger clone is only one base removed, so a read error is likely. This sequence joins TRDV2 and TRDJ1; 13 positions match TRDD3. Germline V gene lookup returns CDR1 GEAIGNYY and CDR2 EKD. The ends lost 0 bases at V and 7 bases at J; junction bases unmatched: 13. The CDR3 is made up of 18 amino acids. CDR3 in amino acids: CACDTVTRTGGYVAKLIF. The CDR3 DNA sequence: TGTGCCTGTGACACCGTAACGCGTACTGGGGGATACGTCGCTAAACTCATCTTT.

On this clone: TCRdb lists the protein of a much larger clone for this DNA, which differs at residue 4, so this is likely a read error; the protein given here is translated from the DNA itself. The chain has TRDV2 and TRDJ1; D unclear. The germline V gene encodes CDR1 GEAIGNYY and CDR2 EKD. The CDR3 length is 16 residues. V was cut by 4 bases and J by 0 bases, with 17 bases left in between. CDR3 sequence reads: CACETVSGLYTDKLIF. The CDR3 DNA reads TGTGCCTGTGAAACAGTATCCGGATTGTACACCGATAAACTCATCTTT.

Regarding this clone: A far larger clone is off by one base, so a read error is likely. This chain uses TRDV2 with TRDJ1, with 7 bases fitting TRDD3. Germline CDR1 is GEAIGNYY and CDR2 is EKD. The CDR3 is made up of 18 amino acids. The CDR3 DNA follows: TGTGCCTGTGACACCCTACTGGGGATCGGGGACAACACCGATATACTCATCTTT. The encoded protein is CACDTLLGIGDNTDILIF.

Remarks on this clone: A read error is the likely source, as a far larger clone sits one nucleotide away. The J gene is TRDJ1, the V gene TRDV2, with 10 bases lining up with TRDD3. This CDR3 contains 18 residues. Germline CDR1 and CDR2: GEAIGNYY and EKD. The ends lost 1 base at V and 4 bases at J; junction bases unmatched: 14. The CDR3 nucleotides read TGTGCCTGTGACACTGTATATACTGGGGGATCCGGGGGCGATAAACTCATCTTT. As protein: CACDTVYTGGSGGDKLIF.

With regard to this clone: This probably arose from a read error, given a far larger clone one base away. Other DNA sequences within the sample encode an identical CDR3. The chain uses TRDV2 and TRDJ2; 11 bases align to TRDD3. The CDR3 has 19 amino acids. Trimming took 1 base from V and 0 from J; bases not matched to a gene: 9. In germline, CDR1 is GEAIGNYY, CDR2 EKD. For the CDR3, the DNA is TGTGCCTGTGACACAGTGGGTGGGGGATACGGGACTTTGACAGCACAACTCTTCTTT. Translation gives CACDTVGGGYGTLTAQLFF.

Remarks on this clone: One base separates it from a far larger clone, so it is likely a read error. The V call is TRDV2, the J call TRDJ1, with 13 bases aligning to TRDD3. This CDR3 has 15 residues. Trimming removed 5 bases from V and 3 bases from J; junction bases left unmatched: 5. Germline V gene data show CDR1 as GEAIGNYY and CDR2 as EKD. The chain's CDR3 is CACVLGDTYSDKLIF. The CDR3 nucleotides read TGTGCCTGTGTACTGGGGGATACGTACTCCGATAAACTCATCTTT.

In the case of this clone: With only one base between it and a far larger clone, this is likely a read error. This chain joins TRDV2 and TRDJ1; 11 nucleotides line up with TRDD3. From germline, CDR1 is GEAIGNYY and CDR2 EKD. This CDR3 is built from 18 residues. The CDR3 sequence: CARDTLLGDNQYTDKLIF. The DNA for the CDR3 is TGTGCCCGTGACACCCTACTGGGGGATAATCAGTACACCGATAAACTCATCTTT.

Relative to its sample, this clone is hyperexpanded. The same CDR3 also results from other DNA sequences found in this sample. This chain uses TRDV2 with TRDJ1; no clear D. The CDR3 length is 16 residues. V was pared by 0 bases and J by 0 bases, with 13 bases between. From germline, CDR1 is GEAIGNYY and CDR2 EKD. This chain's CDR3 is CACDTVGRTDTDKLIF. In nucleotides, the CDR3 is TGTGCCTGTGACACCGTTGGAAGAACCGACACCGATAAACTCATCTTT.

This clone qualifies as hyperexpanded (1% or more). In the same sample, other DNA sequences code for this CDR3. The V gene is TRDV2, the J gene TRDJ1; D may be TRDD3 (6 bases). Trimming removed 1 base from V and 1 base from J, with 12 bases in between. The CDR3 contains 15 residues. Germline CDR1 GEAIGNYY, CDR2 EKD. The CDR3 DNA reads TGTGCCTGTGACACTTTGGGGGTTTTCACCGATAAACTCATCTTT. This encodes CACDTLGVFTDKLIF.

In regard to this clone: With only one base between it and a far larger clone, this is likely a read error. The chain is built from TRDV2 and TRDJ1; 11 bases align to TRDD3. This CDR3 is built from 18 residues. The V gene's germline CDR1 is GEAIGNYY and CDR2 EKD. As DNA, the CDR3 is TGTGCCTGTGACACCCTACTGGGGGATAATCAGTACACCAATAAACTCATCTTT. Translation gives CACDTLLGDNQYTNKLIF.